This TCR beta chain was identified in a study of T cells in Graves' hyperthyroidism and ophthalmopathy. TCR beta CDR3 sequences were amplified from RNA transcripts. HTBI primers were the set used in a first-round RT-PCR of the TCR CDR3. TCRdb reprocessed the multiplex PCR reads via MiXCR and lists one record per CDR3 protein. The sample lists about 400,000 distinct CDR3 sequences; about 15% were seen once. In its sample, this clonotype was seen a few times. V was clipped by 5 bases and J by 5 bases, with 13 bases between them. This CDR3 region has 14 residues. The germline V gene encodes CDR1 SEHNR and CDR2 FQNEAQ (reference sequence). Lactation, pregnancy, other autoimmune disease or uncontrolled infection led to exclusion of patients. Ahead of any ophthalmopathy symptoms, the blood sample was obtained at the first diagnosis of hyperthyroidism. Isolation of PBMCs was performed on 8.5 to 10 ml fresh peripheral blood.

The specimen sequenced was blood. This TCR derives from a woman under 30 with Graves' hyperthyroidism that later progressed to Graves' ophthalmopathy. The chain links TRBV7-9 to TRBJ1-5, with TRBD1 as a possible D gene (6 bases). The CDR3 region is CASSPRDTYQPQHF. As DNA, the CDR3 is TGTGCCAGCAGCCCCCGGGACACCTATCAGCCCCAGCATTTT.